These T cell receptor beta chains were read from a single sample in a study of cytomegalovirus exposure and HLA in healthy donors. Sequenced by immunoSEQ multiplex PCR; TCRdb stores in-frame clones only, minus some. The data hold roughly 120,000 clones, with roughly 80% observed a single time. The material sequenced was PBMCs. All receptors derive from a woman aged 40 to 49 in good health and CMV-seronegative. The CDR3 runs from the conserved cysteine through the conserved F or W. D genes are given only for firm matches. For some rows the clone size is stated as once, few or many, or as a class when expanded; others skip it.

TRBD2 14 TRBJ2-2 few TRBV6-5 TGTGCCAGCAGTCCTAGCGGGGAGACCGGGGAGCTGTTTTTT CASSPSGETGELFF
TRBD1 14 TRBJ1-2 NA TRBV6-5 TGTGCCAGCAGTGATCCGCAGGGGGCGCGTGGCTACACCTTC CASSDPQGARGYTF
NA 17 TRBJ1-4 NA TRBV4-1 TGCGCCAGCAGCCAGACTCCATCCGGGGGGCGAGATGAAAAACTGTTTTTT CASSQTPSGGRDEKLFF
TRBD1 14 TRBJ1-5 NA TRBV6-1 TGTGCCAGCGTGGAGGGGGCAGGGGGTCAGCCCCAGCATTTT CASVEGAGGQPQHF
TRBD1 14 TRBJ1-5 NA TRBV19 TGTGCCAGCACCAGGACAGGACTCGATCAGCCCCAGCATTTT CASTRTGLDQPQHF
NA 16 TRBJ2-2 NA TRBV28 TGTGCCAGCAGTTCTTACCCGGGGGCGAACACCGGGGAGCTGTTTTTT CASSSYPGANTGELFF
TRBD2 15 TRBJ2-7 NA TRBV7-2 TGTGCCAGCAGCTGGACCGGGGGGGGTACCTACGAGCAGTACTTC CASSWTGGGTYEQYF
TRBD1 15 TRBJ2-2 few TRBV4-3 TGCGCCAGCAGCCAGGGACAGGGTATTCACGGGGAGCTGTTTTTT CASSQGQGIHGELFF
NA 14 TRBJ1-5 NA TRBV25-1 TGTGCCAGCAGTGTAGGGGGTGGCAATCAGCCCCAGCATTTT CASSVGGGNQPQHF
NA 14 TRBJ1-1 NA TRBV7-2 TGTGCCAGCAGCTTAGGCAGGGTGAACACTGAAGCTTTCTTT CASSLGRVNTEAFF
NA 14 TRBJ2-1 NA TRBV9 TGTGCCAGCAGCGTGCGCGGGGAGGTGGATGAGCAGTTCTTC CASSVRGEVDEQFF
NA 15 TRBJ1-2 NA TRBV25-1 TGTGCCAGCAGGGAACAGGGAGGTCCGTATAGCGGCTACACCTTC CASREQGGPYSGYTF
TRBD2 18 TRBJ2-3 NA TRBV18 TGTGCCAGCTCACCCTCGCCCCCTAGCGGCTACCTAACAGATACGCAGTATTTT CASSPSPPSGYLTDTQYF
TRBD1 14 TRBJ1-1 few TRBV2 TGTGCCAGCAGAATACAGGGGACGAACACTGAAGCTTTCTTT CASRIQGTNTEAFF
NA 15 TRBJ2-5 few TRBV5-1 TGCGCCAGCAGCTTGGATAAGGGGTTAGGGGAGACCCAGTACTTC CASSLDKGLGETQYF
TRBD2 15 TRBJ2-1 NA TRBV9 TGTGCCAGCAGTATCGGACTAGCGGGGGGGGATGAGCAGTTCTTC CASSIGLAGGDEQFF
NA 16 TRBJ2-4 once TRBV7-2 TGTGCCAGCAGCTTAGCACCGACATTAGCCAAAAACATTCAGTACTTC CASSLAPTLAKNIQYF
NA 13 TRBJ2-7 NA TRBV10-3 TGTGCCAGTAGGGCACAGGATACCTACGAGCAGTACTTC CASRAQDTYEQYF
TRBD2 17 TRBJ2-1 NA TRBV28 TGTGCCAGCAGTTCCCCCTATTTGGGGGGGTCCTACAATGAGCAGTTCTTC CASSSPYLGGSYNEQFF
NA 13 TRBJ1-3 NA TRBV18 TGTGCCAGCTCACCAAACAGGGACGACACCATATATTTT CASSPNRDDTIYF
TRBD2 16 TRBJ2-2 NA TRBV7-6 TGTGCCAGCCGCCCTAGTCTAGCGGATACCACCGGGGAGCTGTTTTTT CASRPSLADTTGELFF
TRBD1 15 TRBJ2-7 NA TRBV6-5 TGTGCCAGCAGTTACCGGGACAGGGGTTCCTACGAGCAGTACTTC CASSYRDRGSYEQYF
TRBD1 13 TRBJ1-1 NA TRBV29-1 TGCAGCGTTGAAGGGACAGGGGTTTCCCCGGCTTTCTTT CSVEGTGVSPAFF
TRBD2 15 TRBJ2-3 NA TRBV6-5 TGTGCCAGCAGCAGGTCGGGGGGGCTAACAGATACGCAGTATTTT CASSRSGGLTDTQYF
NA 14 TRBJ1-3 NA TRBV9 TGTGCCAGCAGCGTAGGAGGGCCTGGAAACACCATATATTTT CASSVGGPGNTIYF
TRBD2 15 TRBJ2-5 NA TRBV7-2 TGTGCCAGCAGCTTAGTGCGAGCGGGGGGGTCGACCCAGTACTTC CASSLVRAGGSTQYF
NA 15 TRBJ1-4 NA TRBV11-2 TGTGCCAGCGCAACGGGGGTTGCTACTAATGAAAAACTGTTTTTT CASATGVATNEKLFF
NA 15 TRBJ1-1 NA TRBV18 TGTGCCAGCTCACCGAGATGGGAGCTGAACACTGAAGCTTTCTTT CASSPRWELNTEAFF
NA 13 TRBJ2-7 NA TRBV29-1 TGCAGCGTTGAGTCGGGTGCTACCTACGAGCAGTACTTC CSVESGATYEQYF
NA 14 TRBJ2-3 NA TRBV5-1 TGCGCCAGCAGCTCGGGACAAAGCACAGATACGCAGTATTTT CASSSGQSTDTQYF
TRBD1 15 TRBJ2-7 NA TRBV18 TGTGCCAGCTCACCAGGACAGGCGATCTCCTACGAGCAGTACTTC CASSPGQAISYEQYF
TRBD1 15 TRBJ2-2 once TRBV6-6 TGTGCCAGCAGTTACCGGACAGGGGGCTCGGGGGAGCTGTTTTTT CASSYRTGGSGELFF
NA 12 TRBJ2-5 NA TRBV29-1 TGCAGCCTTTACCGGGGACAAGAGACCCAGTACTTC CSLYRGQETQYF
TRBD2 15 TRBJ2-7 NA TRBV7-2 TGTGCCAGCAGCGTCTTAGCGGGGGGCCGCTACGAGCAGTACTTC CASSVLAGGRYEQYF
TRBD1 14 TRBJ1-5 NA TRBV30 TGTGCCTGGAGTCCGACAGGGGCGCGGCAGCCCCAGCATTTT CAWSPTGARQPQHF
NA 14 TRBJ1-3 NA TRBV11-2 TGTGCCAGCAGCCGAGGGTCCTCTGGAAACACCATATATTTT CASSRGSSGNTIYF
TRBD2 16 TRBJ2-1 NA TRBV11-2 TGTGCCAGCAGCTTAGTATGGGGAGGGTCCTACAATGAGCAGTTCTTC CASSLVWGGSYNEQFF
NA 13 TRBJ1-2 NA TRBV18 TGTGCCAGCTCACCGTTGAACACCCCTGGCTACACCTTC CASSPLNTPGYTF
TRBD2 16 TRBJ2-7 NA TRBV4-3 TGCGCCAGCAGCCAAGTAGGTGGACTAGCTAGGCACGAGCAGTACTTC CASSQVGGLARHEQYF
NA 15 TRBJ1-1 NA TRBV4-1 TGCGCCAGCAGCCAACAAGAGTCGGGGAACACTGAAGCTTTCTTT CASSQQESGNTEAFF
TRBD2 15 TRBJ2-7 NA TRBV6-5 TGTGCCAGCAGTTACGCTAGCGGGTCTTCCTACGAGCAGTACTTC CASSYASGSSYEQYF
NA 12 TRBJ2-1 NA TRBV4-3 TGCGCCAGCAGCCTTTCCGGGACTGCTCAGTTCTTC CASSLSGTAQFF
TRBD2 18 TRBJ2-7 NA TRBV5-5 TGTGCCAGCAGCCTAAGAGGGACTAGCGGGGGGGCCTTATACGAGCAGTACTTC CASSLRGTSGGALYEQYF
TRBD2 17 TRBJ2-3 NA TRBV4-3 TGCGCCAGCAGCCAAGATCCAGCGGGGGACCTGGGAGATACGCAGTATTTT CASSQDPAGDLGDTQYF
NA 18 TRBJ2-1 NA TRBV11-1 TGTGCCAGCAGCGAAGGGGGTCGGGGAATTCACCCCTACAATGAGCAGTTCTTC CASSEGGRGIHPYNEQFF